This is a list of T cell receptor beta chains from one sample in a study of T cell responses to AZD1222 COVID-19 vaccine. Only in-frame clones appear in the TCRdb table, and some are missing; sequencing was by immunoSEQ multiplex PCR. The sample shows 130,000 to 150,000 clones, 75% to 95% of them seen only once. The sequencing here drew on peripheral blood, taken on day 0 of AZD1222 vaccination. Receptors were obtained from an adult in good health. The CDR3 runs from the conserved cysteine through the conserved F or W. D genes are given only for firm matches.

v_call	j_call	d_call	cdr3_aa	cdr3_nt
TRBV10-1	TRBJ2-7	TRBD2	CASSAPGLGTYEQYF	TGCGCCAGCAGTGCACCGGGACTAGGCACCTACGAGCAGTACTTC
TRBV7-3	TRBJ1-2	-	CASSYTNGGYTF	TGTGCCAGCAGCTACACAAACGGCGGCTACACCTTC
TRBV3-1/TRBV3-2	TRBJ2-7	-	CASSQDGRIYEQYF	TGTGCCAGCAGCCAAGATGGGAGGATTTACGAGCAGTACTTC
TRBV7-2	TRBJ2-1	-	CASSLDLSNEQFF	TGTGCCAGCAGCTTAGATCTCTCCAATGAGCAGTTCTTC
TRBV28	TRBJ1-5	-	CASRALNQPQHF	TGTGCCAGCAGGGCCCTTAATCAGCCCCAGCATTTT
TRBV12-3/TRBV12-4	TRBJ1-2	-	CASSFSGYTF	TGTGCCAGCAGTTTTTCTGGCTACACCTTC
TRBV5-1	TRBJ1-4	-	CASSLGRYNEKLFF	TGCGCCAGCAGCTTGGGTCGGTATAATGAAAAACTGTTTTTT
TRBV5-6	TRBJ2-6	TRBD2	CASSGYAREGISGANVLTF	TGTGCCAGCAGCGGTTACGCCAGGGAGGGCATTTCTGGGGCCAACGTCCTGACTTTC
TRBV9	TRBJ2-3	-	CASSVVAASSDTQYF	TGTGCCAGCAGCGTAGTTGCCGCCAGTTCAGATACGCAGTATTTT
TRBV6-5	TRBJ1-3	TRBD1	CASIGQGIAGNTIYF	TGTGCCAGCATCGGACAGGGAATAGCGGGAAACACCATATATTTT
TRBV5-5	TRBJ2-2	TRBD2	CASSPGTSGTGELFF	TGTGCCAGCAGCCCCGGGACTAGCGGCACCGGGGAGCTGTTTTTT
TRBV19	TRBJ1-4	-	CASSIGQTNEKLFF	TGTGCCAGTAGTATTGGACAGACTAATGAAAAACTGTTTTTT
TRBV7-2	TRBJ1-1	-	CASIDSGLRDTEAFF	TGTGCCAGCATCGACAGTGGGTTGAGGGACACTGAAGCTTTCTTT
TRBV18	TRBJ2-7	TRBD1	CASSPDRAPYEQYF	TGTGCCAGCTCACCGGACAGGGCCCCCTACGAGCAGTACTTC